The rows below give T cell receptor beta chains drawn from one sample of a study of T cells in Graves' hyperthyroidism and ophthalmopathy. TCRdb analysed the multiplex PCR reads with MiXCR anew, one entry per CDR3 protein. Here the sample spans about 640,000 distinct CDR3 sequences, 20% to 25% being singletons. Specimen: blood. All receptors come from a man aged 30-40 years with Graves' ophthalmopathy. Both conserved end residues are part of each CDR3. Each record gives: clone size, V gene, J gene, CDR3 length, D gene, CDR3 protein, CDR3 DNA. A D gene is named only where the DNA matches it firmly. Only some rows state a clone size, as once, few, many or a class for expanded clones.

abundance: few; v_gene: TRBV27; j_gene: TRBJ2-1; len: 18; d_gene: .; CDR3aa: CASSGATRKRVGYNEQFF; CDR3nt: TGTGCCAGCAGTGGGGCCACTAGGAAAAGGGTAGGATACAATGAGCAGTTCTTC
abundance: .; v_gene: TRBV4-1; j_gene: TRBJ2-7; len: 16; d_gene: TRBD2; CDR3aa: CASSQSPGLEVYEQYF; CDR3nt: TGCGCCAGCAGCCAATCCCCGGGACTAGAGGTCTACGAGCAGTACTTC
abundance: .; v_gene: TRBV7-2; j_gene: TRBJ1-4; len: 15; d_gene: TRBD1; CDR3aa: CASSLVRAGGEKLFF; CDR3nt: TGTGCCAGCAGCTTAGTCCGAGCAGGGGGCGAGAAACTGTTTTTT
abundance: many; v_gene: TRBV3-1; j_gene: TRBJ1-1; len: 15; d_gene: .; CDR3aa: CASSPKGRRDTEAFF; CDR3nt: TGTGCCAGCAGCCCAAAGGGTAGGAGGGACACTGAAGCTTTCTTT
abundance: few; v_gene: TRBV27; j_gene: TRBJ2-1; len: 15; d_gene: TRBD2; CDR3aa: CASRRGRSTYNEQFF; CDR3nt: TGTGCCAGCAGGCGCGGGAGAAGCACCTACAATGAGCAGTTCTTC
abundance: few; v_gene: TRBV27; j_gene: TRBJ2-3; len: 14; d_gene: .; CDR3aa: CASSPLSAPDTQYF; CDR3nt: TGTGCCAGCAGTCCGCTAAGCGCCCCAGATACGCAGTATTTT
abundance: many; v_gene: TRBV6-1; j_gene: TRBJ1-2; len: 15; d_gene: .; CDR3aa: CASSVGGPPDYGYTF; CDR3nt: TGTGCCAGCAGTGTTGGGGGCCCTCCGGACTATGGCTACACCTTC
abundance: many; v_gene: TRBV28; j_gene: TRBJ2-7; len: 14; d_gene: .; CDR3aa: CASSLGTEILWQYF; CDR3nt: TGTGCCAGCAGTTTGGGGACTGAAATTCTATGGCAGTACTTC
abundance: .; v_gene: TRBV20-1; j_gene: TRBJ2-3; len: 11; d_gene: .; CDR3aa: CSAKVADTQYF; CDR3nt: TGCAGTGCAAAGGTCGCAGATACGCAGTATTTT
abundance: .; v_gene: TRBV4-3; j_gene: TRBJ1-2; len: 17; d_gene: TRBD1; CDR3aa: CASSQEHPRTGGRGYTF; CDR3nt: TGCGCCAGCAGCCAAGAGCACCCCCGGACAGGGGGCAGAGGCTACACCTTC
abundance: .; v_gene: TRBV6-1; j_gene: TRBJ1-1; len: 13; d_gene: .; CDR3aa: CASTTQPNTEALF; CDR3nt: TGTGCCAGCACCACCCAGCCGAACACTGAAGCTCTCTTT
abundance: many; v_gene: TRBV11-2; j_gene: TRBJ1-2; len: 17; d_gene: .; CDR3aa: CASSLAGSLTGTYGYTF; CDR3nt: TGTGCCAGCAGCTTAGCAGGGTCCTTGACGGGTACCTATGGCTACACCTTC
abundance: few; v_gene: TRBV7-3; j_gene: TRBJ2-7; len: 18; d_gene: TRBD2; CDR3aa: CASSGRLEAGGLAYEQYF; CDR3nt: TGTGCCAGCAGCGGAAGATTGGAGGCGGGAGGGCTGGCCTACGAGCAGTACTTC
abundance: .; v_gene: TRBV4-1; j_gene: TRBJ1-3; len: 13; d_gene: .; CDR3aa: CASSQDRGPTIYF; CDR3nt: TGCGCCAGCAGCCAAGATCGCGGGCCCACCATATATTTT
abundance: .; v_gene: TRBV28; j_gene: TRBJ2-3; len: 14; d_gene: .; CDR3aa: CASSSSQSTDTQYF; CDR3nt: TGTGCCAGCAGTTCCTCACAAAGCACAGATACGCAGTATTTT
abundance: few; v_gene: TRBV20-1; j_gene: TRBJ1-1; len: 13; d_gene: TRBD1; CDR3aa: CSARQGGNTEAFF; CDR3nt: TGCAGTGCTAGGCAGGGGGGGAACACTGAAGCTTTCTTT
abundance: few; v_gene: TRBV11-2; j_gene: TRBJ1-6; len: 13; d_gene: .; CDR3aa: CASRRDRGSPLHF; CDR3nt: TGTGCCAGCAGACGGGACCGGGGGTCACCCCTCCACTTT
abundance: few; v_gene: TRBV27; j_gene: TRBJ2-5; len: 15; d_gene: .; CDR3aa: CASSLGPGSEETQYF; CDR3nt: TGTGCCAGCAGTTTAGGTCCGGGAAGTGAAGAGACCCAGTACTTC
abundance: many; v_gene: TRBV7-9; j_gene: TRBJ2-1; len: 12; d_gene: .; CDR3aa: CASSLALDEQFF; CDR3nt: TGTGCCAGCAGCTTAGCGCTGGATGAGCAGTTCTTC
abundance: .; v_gene: TRBV10-3; j_gene: TRBJ2-7; len: 13; d_gene: .; CDR3aa: CATVPSDTYEQYF; CDR3nt: TGTGCCACCGTCCCCAGCGACACTTACGAGCAGTACTTC
abundance: many; v_gene: TRBV2; j_gene: TRBJ1-3; len: 15; d_gene: .; CDR3aa: CASRLMGNSGNTIYF; CDR3nt: TGTGCCAGCAGGTTAATGGGCAATTCTGGAAACACCATATATTTT
abundance: few; v_gene: TRBV15; j_gene: TRBJ2-7; len: 15; d_gene: .; CDR3aa: CATSRDRQTLNEQYF; CDR3nt: TGTGCCACCAGCAGAGATCGTCAGACTCTTAACGAGCAGTACTTC
abundance: many; v_gene: TRBV11-2; j_gene: TRBJ2-4; len: 15; d_gene: TRBD2; CDR3aa: CASSPIAGEVNIQYF; CDR3nt: TGTGCCAGCAGCCCCATAGCGGGGGAAGTAAACATTCAGTACTTC
abundance: many; v_gene: TRBV3-1; j_gene: TRBJ2-7; len: 14; d_gene: TRBD2; CDR3aa: CASSPSGGTYEQYF; CDR3nt: TGTGCCAGCAGCCCTAGCGGGGGAACCTACGAGCAGTACTTC
abundance: .; v_gene: TRBV10-3; j_gene: TRBJ1-4; len: 15; d_gene: TRBD1; CDR3aa: CAISESRQGGEKLFF; CDR3nt: TGTGCCATCAGTGAGTCCCGACAGGGGGGAGAAAAACTGTTTTTT
abundance: many; v_gene: TRBV5-4; j_gene: TRBJ2-1; len: 15; d_gene: TRBD2; CDR3aa: CASSSGLASYNEQFF; CDR3nt: TGTGCCAGCAGCTCGGGACTAGCGTCTTACAATGAGCAGTTCTTC
abundance: many; v_gene: TRBV28; j_gene: TRBJ2-1; len: 17; d_gene: .; CDR3aa: CASTVSGYGGSYNEQFF; CDR3nt: TGTGCCAGCACCGTTTCCGGATATGGTGGCTCCTACAATGAGCAGTTCTTC
abundance: .; v_gene: TRBV6-1; j_gene: TRBJ1-1; len: 16; d_gene: TRBD1; CDR3aa: CASPQGAHGGTTEAFF; CDR3nt: TGTGCCAGCCCACAGGGGGCGCACGGGGGAACCACTGAAGCTTTCTTT
abundance: .; v_gene: TRBV28; j_gene: TRBJ1-5; len: 16; d_gene: .; CDR3aa: CASSFFGREGGQPQHF; CDR3nt: TGTGCCAGCAGTTTTTTTGGCAGGGAAGGAGGGCAGCCCCAGCATTTT
abundance: .; v_gene: TRBV6-1; j_gene: TRBJ2-2; len: 16; d_gene: TRBD2; CDR3aa: CASSRRTSENTGELFF; CDR3nt: TGTGCCAGCAGTCGTCGGACTAGCGAGAACACCGGGGAGCTGTTTTTT
abundance: few; v_gene: TRBV14; j_gene: TRBJ2-2; len: 13; d_gene: .; CDR3aa: CASRLGGTGELFF; CDR3nt: TGTGCCAGCCGCTTAGGAGGAACCGGGGAGCTGTTTTTT
abundance: many; v_gene: TRBV11-2; j_gene: TRBJ2-1; len: 16; d_gene: TRBD2; CDR3aa: CASSAAGTSGYNEQFF; CDR3nt: TGTGCCAGCAGCGCCGCCGGGACTAGCGGATACAATGAGCAGTTCTTC
abundance: .; v_gene: TRBV20-1; j_gene: TRBJ1-5; len: 16; d_gene: .; CDR3aa: CSARDSRILSNQPQHF; CDR3nt: TGCAGTGCTAGAGATTCCAGGATTCTTAGCAATCAGCCCCAGCATTTT
abundance: many; v_gene: TRBV12-3/TRBV12-4; j_gene: TRBJ2-5; len: 14; d_gene: .; CDR3aa: CASSLIGAGETQYF; CDR3nt: TGTGCCAGCAGTTTAATTGGGGCCGGAGAGACCCAGTACTTC
abundance: many; v_gene: TRBV2; j_gene: TRBJ2-6; len: 16; d_gene: TRBD1; CDR3aa: CASSVDRGPGANVLTF; CDR3nt: TGTGCCAGCAGTGTGGACAGGGGGCCTGGGGCCAACGTCCTGACTTTC